This is a list of T cell receptor beta chains from one sample in a study of shared clonotypes between healthy human individuals. The table came from immunoSEQ multiplex PCR; TCRdb's copy has only in-frame clones and leaves some out. The sample has 2 million to 3 million clones, around 90% seen once. The source material was naive CD4+ T cells sorted from blood. The receptor source for this set is a man younger than 30 in good health. Both conserved end residues are part of each CDR3. Each record gives: CDR3 length, V gene, clone size, J gene, D gene, CDR3 protein, CDR3 DNA. A D gene is named only where the DNA matches it firmly. The size of a clone is reported for some rows only, either as once, few or many, or as a class for expanded clones.

>15|TRBV9|once|TRBJ2-1|-
CASSSSGTTGGEQFF
TGTGCCAGCAGCTCATCCGGGACCACCGGAGGTGAGCAGTTCTTC
>14|TRBV2|-|TRBJ2-3|TRBD2
CASSPAGGEGTQYF
TGTGCCAGCAGCCCAGCGGGGGGGGAGGGTACGCAGTATTTT
>14|TRBV27|-|TRBJ1-2|-
CASGTVTDNYGYTF
TGTGCCAGCGGAACCGTGACAGATAACTATGGCTACACCTTC
>16|TRBV11-2|-|TRBJ2-3|TRBD2
CASSRKTGLAEDTQYF
TGTGCCAGCAGTCGTAAGACGGGACTAGCGGAAGATACGCAGTATTTT
>17|TRBV30|-|TRBJ2-7|TRBD2
CAWSADRSGRAASEQYF
TGTGCCTGGAGTGCTGATCGAAGCGGGAGGGCCGCGAGCGAGCAGTACTTC
>16|TRBV11-3|-|TRBJ2-3|TRBD2
CASSALAGISTDTQYF
TGTGCCAGCAGCGCCCTAGCGGGGATTAGCACAGATACGCAGTATTTT
>15|TRBV7-2|-|TRBJ2-3|TRBD1
CASSPGQASTDTQYF
TGTGCCAGCAGCCCTGGACAGGCTAGCACAGATACGCAGTATTTT
>15|TRBV5-1|-|TRBJ1-2|TRBD1
CASSGGTGALYGYTF
TGCGCCAGCAGCGGAGGGACAGGGGCCCTCTATGGCTACACCTTC
>12|TRBV5-1|once|TRBJ1-1|-
CASQEGMAEAFF
TGCGCCAGCCAGGAGGGGATGGCTGAAGCTTTCTTT
>14|TRBV25-1|-|TRBJ2-2|-
CASSEFGVAGELFF
TGTGCCAGCAGTGAATTCGGCGTTGCCGGGGAGCTGTTTTTT
>16|TRBV9|-|TRBJ1-2|-
CASSVGSLVAGPGYTF
TGTGCCAGCAGCGTAGGGTCATTGGTGGCTGGGCCTGGCTACACCTTC
>15|TRBV6-5|-|TRBJ1-1|-
CASSFYRVRSTEAFF
TGTGCCAGCAGTTTCTACAGGGTGCGGAGCACTGAAGCTTTCTTT
>12|TRBV12-5|once|TRBJ2-3|-
CASGPPRDTQYF
TGTGCTAGTGGTCCTCCCCGGGATACGCAGTATTTT
>14|TRBV7-2|-|TRBJ1-2|-
CASSLAGRDGGYTF
TGTGCCAGCAGCTTAGCTGGCAGGGACGGAGGCTACACCTTC
>15|TRBV4-1|-|TRBJ1-4|TRBD1
CASSQDGTGREKLFF
TGCGCCAGCAGCCAAGACGGGACAGGGAGGGAAAAACTGTTTTTT
>12|TRBV10-3|-|TRBJ2-1|-
CAISSDRIEQFF
TGTGCCATCAGTTCCGACCGTATTGAGCAGTTCTTC
>11|TRBV5-4|-|TRBJ1-1|-
CATARGPEAFF
TGTGCCACCGCCCGGGGCCCTGAAGCTTTCTTT
>16|TRBV6-1|-|TRBJ1-3|-
CASSEGGGSSGNTIYF
TGTGCCAGCAGTGAAGGAGGGGGGAGCTCTGGAAACACCATATATTTT
>16|TRBV19|once|TRBJ2-2|TRBD2
CASSIVGGSGTGELFF
TGTGCCAGTAGTATCGTGGGCGGGAGTGGGACCGGGGAGCTGTTTTTT
>16|TRBV7-9|-|TRBJ2-5|-
CASSLATRAGWETQYF
TGTGCCAGCAGCTTAGCTACGAGAGCGGGTTGGGAGACCCAGTACTTC
>18|TRBV7-2|-|TRBJ2-3|TRBD2
CASSLIGLAGGLRDTQYF
TGTGCCAGCAGCTTAATTGGACTAGCGGGAGGACTGAGGGATACGCAGTATTTT